This T cell receptor (beta chain) emerged from a study of early T cells in non-severe SARS-CoV-2 infection. Study context: Sequencing was performed on bulk RNA from unsorted whole blood, leaving chains unpaired.

This clonotype was picked up a small number of times. Germline V gene lookup returns CDR1 SGHAT and CDR2 FQNNGV. The CDR3 runs 14 residues. V lost 4 bases to trimming and J lost 3 bases, with 12 bases between them. Molecules of cDNA were individually given unique molecular identifiers that were attached to them. TCRdb re-called the 5' RACE reads through MiXCR, storing one row per CDR3 protein. The sample lists about 100,000 distinct CDR3 sequences, about 13% occurring once. The chain carries TRBV11-2 and TRBJ1-1; D is uncertain. Sequencing was performed on whole blood. This TCR was sampled from an adult who was a healthcare worker with PCR-confirmed SARS-CoV-2 infection or an uninfected control (not recorded which). The CDR3, as DNA: TGTGCCAGCAGCTCACGAGTGGTGGACACTGAAGCTTTCTTT. Its protein is CASSSRVVDTEAFF.